What follows are 3 T cell receptor beta chains derived from one specimen sequenced in a study of cytomegalovirus exposure and HLA in healthy donors. The PCR had 60 Vbeta and 13 Jbeta primers. The method was immunoSEQ multiplex PCR; TCRdb's version includes in-frame clones alone and lacks a portion of them. The table includes 55,000 to 85,000 clones, about two thirds detected once. The sample comprised PBMCs. The receptors come from a middle-aged woman in good health and CMV-seropositive.

This clone has a handful of counts. This chain uses TRBV5-1 with TRBJ2-1; maybe TRBD2 (5 bases). V lost 1 base to trimming and J lost 4 bases, with 9 bases between them. The CDR3 length is 14 residues. Germline CDR1 and CDR2: SGHRS and YFSETQ. The CDR3 nucleotides are TGCGCCAGCAGCTTGCAAGCGGAATACAATGAGCAGTTCTTC. It codes for CASSLQAEYNEQFF.

The chain combines TRBV9 with TRBJ1-5; no clear D gene. Trimming left V 2 bases short and J 0 bases short, with 3 bases between. Germline assignment: CDR1 SGDLS and CDR2 YYNGEE. The CDR3 is made up of 13 amino acids. The CDR3 DNA reads as TGTGCCAGCAGCGTTTATAGCAATCAGCCCCAGCATTTT. Amino acids: CASSVYSNQPQHF.

The chain has TRBV5-4 and TRBJ1-2; no definite D call. This CDR3 is 14 amino acids long. The germline V gene has CDR1 SGHNT and CDR2 YYREEE (reference sequence). V lost 0 bases and J 4 bases, leaving 10 bases between the germline ends. In DNA form, the CDR3 reads TGTGCCAGCAGCTTGGATTCAGGACTCTATGGCTACACCTTC. This codes for CASSLDSGLYGYTF.